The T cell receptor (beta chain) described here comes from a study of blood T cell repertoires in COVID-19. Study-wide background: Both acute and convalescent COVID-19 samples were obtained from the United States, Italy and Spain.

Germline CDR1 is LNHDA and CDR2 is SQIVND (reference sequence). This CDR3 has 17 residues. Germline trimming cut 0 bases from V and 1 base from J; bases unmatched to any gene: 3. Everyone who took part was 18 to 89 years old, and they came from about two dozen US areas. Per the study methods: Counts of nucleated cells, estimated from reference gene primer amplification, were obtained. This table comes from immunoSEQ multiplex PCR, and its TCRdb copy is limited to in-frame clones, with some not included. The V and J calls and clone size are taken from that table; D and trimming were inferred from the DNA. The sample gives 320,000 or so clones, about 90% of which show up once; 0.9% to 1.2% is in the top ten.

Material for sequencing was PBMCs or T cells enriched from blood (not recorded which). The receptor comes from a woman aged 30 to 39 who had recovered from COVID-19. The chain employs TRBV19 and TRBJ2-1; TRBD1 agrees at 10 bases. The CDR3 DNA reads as TGTGCCAGTAGTATAGACCGGACAGGGGGGTCCTACAATGAGCAGTTCTTC. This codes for CASSIDRTGGSYNEQFF.